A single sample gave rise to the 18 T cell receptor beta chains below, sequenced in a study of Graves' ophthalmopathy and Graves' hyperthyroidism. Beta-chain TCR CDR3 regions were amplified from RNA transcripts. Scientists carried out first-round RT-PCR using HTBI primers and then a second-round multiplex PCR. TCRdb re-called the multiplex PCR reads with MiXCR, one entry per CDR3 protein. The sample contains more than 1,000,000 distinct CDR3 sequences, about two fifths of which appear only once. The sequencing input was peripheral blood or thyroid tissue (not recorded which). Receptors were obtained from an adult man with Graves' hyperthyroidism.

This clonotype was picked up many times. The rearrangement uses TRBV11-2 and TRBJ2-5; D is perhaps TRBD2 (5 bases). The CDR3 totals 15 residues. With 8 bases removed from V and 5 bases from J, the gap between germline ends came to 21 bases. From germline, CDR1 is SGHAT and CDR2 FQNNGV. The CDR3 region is CASDPGSAPWETQYF. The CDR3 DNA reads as TGTGCCAGCGATCCTGGTAGCGCGCCGTGGGAGACCCAGTACTTC.

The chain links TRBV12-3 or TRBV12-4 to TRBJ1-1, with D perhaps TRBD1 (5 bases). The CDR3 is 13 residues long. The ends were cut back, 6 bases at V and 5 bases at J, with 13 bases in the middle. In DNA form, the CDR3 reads TGTGCCAGCAGCACTGGGGGGATGACTGAAGCTTTCTTT. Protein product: CASSTGGMTEAFF.

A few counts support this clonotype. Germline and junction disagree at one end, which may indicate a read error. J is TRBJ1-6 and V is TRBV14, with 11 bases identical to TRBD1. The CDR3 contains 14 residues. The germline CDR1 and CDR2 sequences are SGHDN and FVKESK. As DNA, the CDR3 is TGTGCCAGCACCCCTTCGGCCGGACAGGGGGCTCTTTACTTT. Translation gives CASTPSAGQGALYF.

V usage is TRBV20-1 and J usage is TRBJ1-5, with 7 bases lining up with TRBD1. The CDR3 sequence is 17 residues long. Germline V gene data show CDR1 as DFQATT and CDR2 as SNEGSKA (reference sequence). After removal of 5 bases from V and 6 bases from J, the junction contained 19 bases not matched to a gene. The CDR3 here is CSAPPISEGARGQPQHF. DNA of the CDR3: TGCAGTGCTCCGCCTATCTCCGAGGGGGCGCGAGGTCAGCCCCAGCATTTT.

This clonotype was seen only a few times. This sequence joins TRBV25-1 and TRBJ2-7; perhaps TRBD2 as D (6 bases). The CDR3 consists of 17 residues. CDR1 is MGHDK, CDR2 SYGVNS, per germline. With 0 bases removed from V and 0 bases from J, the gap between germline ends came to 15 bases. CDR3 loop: CASSEYGRGGLSYEQYF. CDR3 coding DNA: TGTGCCAGCAGTGAATACGGAAGGGGAGGCCTCTCCTACGAGCAGTACTTC.

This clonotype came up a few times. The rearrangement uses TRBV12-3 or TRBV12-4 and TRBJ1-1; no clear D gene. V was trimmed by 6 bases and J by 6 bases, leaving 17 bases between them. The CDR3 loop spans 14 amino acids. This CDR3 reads CASSQSGVRAEAFF. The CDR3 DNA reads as TGTGCCAGCAGCCAATCCGGGGTGAGGGCTGAAGCTTTCTTT.

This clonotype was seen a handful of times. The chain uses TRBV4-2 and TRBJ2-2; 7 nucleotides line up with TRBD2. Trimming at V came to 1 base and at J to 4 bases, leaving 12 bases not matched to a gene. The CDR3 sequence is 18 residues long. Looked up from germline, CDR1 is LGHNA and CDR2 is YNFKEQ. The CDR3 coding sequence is TGTGCCAGCAGCCAAGTCCCTCCTGTGGGGGGGGGCACCGGGGAGCTGTTTTTT. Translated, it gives CASSQVPPVGGGTGELFF.

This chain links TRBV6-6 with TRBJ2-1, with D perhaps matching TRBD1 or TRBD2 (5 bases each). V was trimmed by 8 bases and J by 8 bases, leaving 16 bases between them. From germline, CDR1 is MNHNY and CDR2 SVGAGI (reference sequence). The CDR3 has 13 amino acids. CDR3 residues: CASSGTQRHEQFF. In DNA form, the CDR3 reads TGTGCCAGCTCCGGGACGCAGCGACATGAGCAGTTCTTC.

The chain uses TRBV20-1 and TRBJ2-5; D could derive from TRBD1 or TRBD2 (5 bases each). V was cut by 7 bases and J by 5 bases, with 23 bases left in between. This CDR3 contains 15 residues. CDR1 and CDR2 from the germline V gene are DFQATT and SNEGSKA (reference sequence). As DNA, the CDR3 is TGCAGTGTCCCACTTCTGACTGGGGGTTTCGAGACCCAGTACTTC. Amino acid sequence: CSVPLLTGGFETQYF.

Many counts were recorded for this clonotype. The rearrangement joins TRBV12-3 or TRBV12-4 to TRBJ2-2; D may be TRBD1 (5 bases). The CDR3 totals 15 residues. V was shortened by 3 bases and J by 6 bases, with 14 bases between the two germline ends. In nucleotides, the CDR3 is TGTGCCAGCAGTTTGGACATCATGGAAGCCGGGGAGCTGTTTTTT. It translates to CASSLDIMEAGELFF.

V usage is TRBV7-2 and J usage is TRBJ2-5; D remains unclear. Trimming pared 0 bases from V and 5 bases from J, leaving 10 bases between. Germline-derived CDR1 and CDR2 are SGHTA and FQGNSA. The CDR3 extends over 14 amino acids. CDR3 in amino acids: CASSLAGSRETQYF. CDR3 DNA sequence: TGTGCCAGCAGCTTAGCGGGGTCTAGGGAGACCCAGTACTTC.

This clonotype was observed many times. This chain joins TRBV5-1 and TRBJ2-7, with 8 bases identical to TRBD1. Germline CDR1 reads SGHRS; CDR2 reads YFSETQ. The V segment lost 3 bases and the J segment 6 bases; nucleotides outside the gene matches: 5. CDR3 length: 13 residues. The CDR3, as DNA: TGCGCCAGCAGCTCAGACAGGGGAGTCGAGCAGTACTTC. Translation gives CASSSDRGVEQYF.

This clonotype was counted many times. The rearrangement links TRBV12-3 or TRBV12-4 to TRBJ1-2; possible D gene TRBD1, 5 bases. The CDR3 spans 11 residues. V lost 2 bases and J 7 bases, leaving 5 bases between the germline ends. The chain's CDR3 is CASSLQGGYTF. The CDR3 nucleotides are TGTGCCAGCAGTTTACAGGGTGGCTACACCTTC.

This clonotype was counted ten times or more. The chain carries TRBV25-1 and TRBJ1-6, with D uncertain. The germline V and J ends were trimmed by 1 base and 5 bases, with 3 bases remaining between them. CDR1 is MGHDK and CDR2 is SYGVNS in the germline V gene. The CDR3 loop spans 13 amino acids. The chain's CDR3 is CASSESNNSPLHF. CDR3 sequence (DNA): TGTGCCAGCAGTGAATCTAATAATTCACCCCTCCACTTT.

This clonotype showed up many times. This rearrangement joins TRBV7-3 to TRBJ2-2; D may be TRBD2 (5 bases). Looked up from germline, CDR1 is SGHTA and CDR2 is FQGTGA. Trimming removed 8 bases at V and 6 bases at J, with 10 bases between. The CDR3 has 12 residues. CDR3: CASALGAGELFF. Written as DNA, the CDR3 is TGTGCCAGCGCCCTCGGGGCCGGGGAGCTGTTTTTT.

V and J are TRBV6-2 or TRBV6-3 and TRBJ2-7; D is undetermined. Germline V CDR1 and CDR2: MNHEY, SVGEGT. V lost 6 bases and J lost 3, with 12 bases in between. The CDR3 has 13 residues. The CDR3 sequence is CASRVDPYYEQYF. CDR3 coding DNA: TGTGCCAGCAGAGTGGACCCTTACTACGAGCAGTACTTC.

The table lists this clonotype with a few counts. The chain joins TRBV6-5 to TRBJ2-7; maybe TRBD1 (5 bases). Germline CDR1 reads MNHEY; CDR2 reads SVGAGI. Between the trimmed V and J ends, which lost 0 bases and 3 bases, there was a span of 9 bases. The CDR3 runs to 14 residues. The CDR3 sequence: CASSYSGARYEQYF. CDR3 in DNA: TGTGCCAGCAGTTACTCAGGGGCGCGCTACGAGCAGTACTTC.

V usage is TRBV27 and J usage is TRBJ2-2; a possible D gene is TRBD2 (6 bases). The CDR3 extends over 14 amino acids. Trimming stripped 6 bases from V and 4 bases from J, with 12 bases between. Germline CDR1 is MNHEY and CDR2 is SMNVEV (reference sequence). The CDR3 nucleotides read TGTGCCAGCAGGGATAGCGGACTCACCGGGGAGCTGTTTTTT. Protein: CASRDSGLTGELFF.